This T cell receptor beta chain originates from a study of patients and donors after allogeneic stem cell transplantation (dated by TCRdb to 2019 to 2021). The germline V gene (reference sequence) supplies CDR1 DFQATT and CDR2 SNEGSKA. The CDR3 has 13 amino acids, counting the end cysteine and phenylalanine. CDR3 DNA only is kept here, 39 bases in frame from base 1. V is cut by 3 bases and J by 3 bases, and the space between the germline ends is 12 bases. Library method: RT-PCR. Sequencer: NextSeq 550. TCRdb reanalyzed the raw reads on its own, using fastp at Q25 for trimming and MiXCR for clone calling, and kept in-frame beta chains. For every CDR3 protein sequence, its rows merge into one entry that carries the most common genes and DNA. Present in this sample are roughly 230,000 distinct CDR3 sequences, over 12% of which were seen just once. Of the sample, 11% falls within the top ten clones. This clonotype was picked up a small number of times. No cognate antigen has been identified for it. No base-level quality is on record; no much larger clone is a single base apart.

The sample taken for sequencing was blood, either unsorted or a sorted T cell fraction (not recorded which). This receptor was obtained from a human donor who was either an allogeneic HSCT recipient or a stem cell or donor lymphocyte infusion donor (not recorded which). It is not recorded whose cells these are; they may come from a transplant donor. The rearrangement joined TRBV20-1 to TRBJ2-7; the D segment might be TRBD1 or TRBD2, since each matches 5 bases. Here the CDR3 is given as CSASGPGGYEQYF. In nucleotides, the sequence is TGCAGTGCTAGCGGGCCTGGGGGCTACGAGCAGTACTTC.